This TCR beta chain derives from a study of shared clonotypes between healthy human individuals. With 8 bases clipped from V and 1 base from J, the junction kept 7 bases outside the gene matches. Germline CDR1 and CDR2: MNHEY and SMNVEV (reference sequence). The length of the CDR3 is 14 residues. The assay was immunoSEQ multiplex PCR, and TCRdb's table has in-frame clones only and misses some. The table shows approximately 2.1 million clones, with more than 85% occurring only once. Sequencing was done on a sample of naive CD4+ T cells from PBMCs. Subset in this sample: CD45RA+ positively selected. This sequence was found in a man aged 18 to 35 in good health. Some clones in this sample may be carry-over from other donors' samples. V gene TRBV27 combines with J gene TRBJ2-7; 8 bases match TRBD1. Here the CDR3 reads CASAPRGQSYEQYF. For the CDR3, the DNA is TGTGCCAGCGCCCCCAGGGGGCAGTCCTACGAGCAGTACTTC.